The 4 T cell receptor beta chains below come from one sample, sequenced in a study of cytomegalovirus exposure and HLA in healthy donors. Assay used: immunoSEQ multiplex PCR; TCRdb lists only in-frame clones, some missing. The table shows approximately 140,000 clones, with around four fifths occurring only once. Sequencing used PBMCs. The receptors come from a woman aged 25 to 39 in good health and CMV-seronegative.

Only one count was recorded for this clone. The genes are TRBV7-7 and TRBJ1-6; TRBD1 matches at 7 bases. V lost 5 bases to trimming and J lost 8 bases; unmatched junction nucleotides: 3. Per the germline V gene, CDR1 is SSHAT and CDR2 is FNYEAQ (reference sequence). The CDR3 is 13 residues long. The CDR3 region is CASSRDRDSPLHF. The CDR3 DNA reads TGTGCCAGCAGCCGCGACAGGGATTCACCCCTCCACTTT.

This chain connects TRBV18 to TRBJ2-7; 10 nucleotides match TRBD1. CDR1 and CDR2 from the germline V gene are KGHSH and LQKENI. The CDR3 sequence is 14 residues long. J lost 6 bases, V lost 1 base, and 3 bases had no gene match. CDR3 region: CASSPLGQGGEQYF. The CDR3 coding sequence is TGTGCCAGCTCACCACTCGGACAGGGGGGCGAGCAGTACTTC. The variable domain in full, with the rest retrieved from reference TRBV18 and TRBJ2-7, is NAGVMQNPRHLVRRRGQEARLRCSPMKGHSHVYWYRQLPEEGLKFMVYLQKENIIDESGMPKERFSAEFPKEGPSILRIQQVVRGDSAAYFCASSPLGQGGEQYFGPGTRLTVT.

The chain couples TRBV5-1 to TRBJ2-1; D call uncertain. The V gene lost 1 base and the J gene lost 0 bases, with 14 bases spanning the gap. The CDR3 is 17 residues long. CDR1 and CDR2 from the germline V gene are SGHRS and YFSETQ. CDR3 residues: CASSLFYAVSSYNEQFF. The CDR3 DNA follows: TGCGCCAGCAGCTTGTTCTATGCTGTAAGCTCCTACAATGAGCAGTTCTTC.

This sequence joins TRBV6-5 and TRBJ2-5; 8 bases align to TRBD1. After removal of 5 bases from V and 5 bases from J, the junction contained 10 bases not matched to a gene. CDR1 and CDR2 (germline): MNHEY, SVGAGI. CDR3 length equals 15 residues. CDR3 in DNA: TGTGCCAGCAGTACCTTTCGGACAGGGACGGAGACCCAGTACTTC. The encoded protein is CASSTFRTGTETQYF.